This T cell receptor (beta chain) was observed in a study of blood T cell repertoires in COVID-19. Original methodology: Estimated nucleated cell counts came from reference gene primer amplification. The method was immunoSEQ multiplex PCR; TCRdb's version includes in-frame clones alone and lacks a portion of them. The V and J calls and the clone size are those of that table, but D and trimming were determined from the DNA. Here the sample spans fewer than 300,000 clones, over 75% being singletons. Germline CDR1 and CDR2: SGHTA and FQGNSA. This CDR3 is 16 amino acids long. Trimming removed 2 bases from V and 0 bases from J, with 14 bases in between.

Sample: peripheral blood. The chain uses TRBV7-2 and TRBJ2-7, with D possibly matching TRBD2 (6 bases). The source is a woman in her forties or fifties with acute or convalescent COVID-19. In DNA form, the CDR3 reads TGTGCCAGCAGCTTAACGCTCCTAGCGAGCTCCTACGAGCAGTACTTC. This codes for CASSLTLLASSYEQYF.